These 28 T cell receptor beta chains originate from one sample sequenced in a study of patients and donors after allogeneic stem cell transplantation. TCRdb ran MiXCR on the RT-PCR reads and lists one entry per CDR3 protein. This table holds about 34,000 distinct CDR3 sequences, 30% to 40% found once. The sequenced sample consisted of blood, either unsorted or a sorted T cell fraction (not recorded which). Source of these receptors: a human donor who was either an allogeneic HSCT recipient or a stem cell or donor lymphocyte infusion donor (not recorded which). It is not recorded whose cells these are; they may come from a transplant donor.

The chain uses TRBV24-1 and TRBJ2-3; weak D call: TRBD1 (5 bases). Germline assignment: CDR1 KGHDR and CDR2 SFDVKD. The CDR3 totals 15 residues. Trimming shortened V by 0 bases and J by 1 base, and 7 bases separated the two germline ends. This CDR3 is CATSDLIGGTDTQYF. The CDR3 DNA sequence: TGTGCCACCAGTGATTTGATAGGGGGCACAGATACGCAGTATTTT.

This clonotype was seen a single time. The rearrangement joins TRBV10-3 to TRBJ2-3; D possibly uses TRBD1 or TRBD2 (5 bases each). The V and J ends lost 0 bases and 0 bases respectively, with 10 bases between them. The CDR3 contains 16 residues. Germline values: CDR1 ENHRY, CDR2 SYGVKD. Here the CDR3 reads CAISESGPLSTDTQYF. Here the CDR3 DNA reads TGTGCCATCAGTGAGTCGGGACCCTTGAGCACAGATACGCAGTATTTT.

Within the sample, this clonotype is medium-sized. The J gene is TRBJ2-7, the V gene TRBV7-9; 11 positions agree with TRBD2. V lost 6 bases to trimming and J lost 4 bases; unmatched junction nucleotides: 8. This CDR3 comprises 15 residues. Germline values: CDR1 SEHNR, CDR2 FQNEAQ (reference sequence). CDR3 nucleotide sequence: TGTGCCAGCAGTTCCGGAGGGACTAGCGGTTACGAGCAGTACTTC. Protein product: CASSSGGTSGYEQYF.

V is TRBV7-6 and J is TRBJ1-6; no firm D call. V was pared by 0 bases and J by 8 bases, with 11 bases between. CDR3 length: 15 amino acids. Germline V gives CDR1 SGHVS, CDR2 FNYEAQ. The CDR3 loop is CASSLALGEDSPLHF. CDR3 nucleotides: TGTGCCAGCAGCTTAGCTCTGGGAGAAGATTCACCCCTCCACTTT.

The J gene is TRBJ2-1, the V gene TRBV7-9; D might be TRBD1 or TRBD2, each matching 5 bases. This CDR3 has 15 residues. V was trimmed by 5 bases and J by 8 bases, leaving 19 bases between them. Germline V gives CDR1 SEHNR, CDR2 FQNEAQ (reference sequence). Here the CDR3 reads CASSPVGTSPHEQFF. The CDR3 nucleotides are TGTGCCAGCAGCCCAGTGGGGACCAGCCCCCATGAGCAGTTCTTC.

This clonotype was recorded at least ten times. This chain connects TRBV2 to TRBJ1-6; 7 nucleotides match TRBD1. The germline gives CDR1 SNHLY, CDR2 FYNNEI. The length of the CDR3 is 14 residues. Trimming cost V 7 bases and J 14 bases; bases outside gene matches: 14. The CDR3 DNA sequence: TGTGCCAGCACCGACCGGACAGGTTTTGGGGCCCTCCACTTT. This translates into CASTDRTGFGALHF.

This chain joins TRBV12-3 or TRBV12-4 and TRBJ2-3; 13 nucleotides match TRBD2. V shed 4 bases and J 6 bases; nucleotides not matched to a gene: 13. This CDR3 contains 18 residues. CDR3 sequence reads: CASSSTRLAGGYGDTQYF. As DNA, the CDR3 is TGTGCCAGCAGTTCCACCCGACTAGCGGGGGGCTATGGGGATACGCAGTATTTT.

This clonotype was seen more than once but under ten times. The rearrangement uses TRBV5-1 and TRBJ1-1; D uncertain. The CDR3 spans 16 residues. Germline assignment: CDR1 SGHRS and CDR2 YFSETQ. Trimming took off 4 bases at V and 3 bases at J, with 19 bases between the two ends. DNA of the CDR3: TGCGCCAGCAGCACCTTGGCCCACCCCCTGCACACTGAAGCTTTCTTT. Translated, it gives CASSTLAHPLHTEAFF.

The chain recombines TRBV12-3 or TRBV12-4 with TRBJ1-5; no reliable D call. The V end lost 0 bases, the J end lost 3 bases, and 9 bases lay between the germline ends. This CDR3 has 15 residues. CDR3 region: CASSLAGGLNQPQHF. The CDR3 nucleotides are TGTGCCAGCAGTTTAGCGGGAGGGCTCAATCAGCCCCAGCATTTT.

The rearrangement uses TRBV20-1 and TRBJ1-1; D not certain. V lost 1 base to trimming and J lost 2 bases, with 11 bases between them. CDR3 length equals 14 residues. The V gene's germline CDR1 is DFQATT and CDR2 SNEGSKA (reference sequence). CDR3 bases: TGCAGTGCTAGAGTTGGGGTAAGAAACACTGAAGCTTTCTTT. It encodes CSARVGVRNTEAFF.

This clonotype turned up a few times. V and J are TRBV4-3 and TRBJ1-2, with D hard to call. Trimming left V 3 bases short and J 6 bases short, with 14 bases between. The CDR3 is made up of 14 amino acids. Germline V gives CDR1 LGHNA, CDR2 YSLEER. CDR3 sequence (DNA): TGCGCCAGCAGCCACCGGACCCAGATGAATGGCTACACCTTC. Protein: CASSHRTQMNGYTF.

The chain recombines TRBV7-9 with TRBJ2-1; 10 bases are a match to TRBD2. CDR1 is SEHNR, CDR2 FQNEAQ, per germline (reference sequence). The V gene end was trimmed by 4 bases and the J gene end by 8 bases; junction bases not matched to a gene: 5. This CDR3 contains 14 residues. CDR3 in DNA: TGTGCCAGCAGCTCCGCTAGCGGGAGACATGAGCAGTTCTTC. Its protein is CASSSASGRHEQFF.

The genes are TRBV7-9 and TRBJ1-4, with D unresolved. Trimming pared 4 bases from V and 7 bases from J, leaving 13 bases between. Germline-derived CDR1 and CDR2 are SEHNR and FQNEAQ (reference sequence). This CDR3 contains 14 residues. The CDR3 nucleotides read TGTGCCAGCAGCTCTGCAATCGCGGCTGAAAAACTGTTTTTT. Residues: CASSSAIAAEKLFF.

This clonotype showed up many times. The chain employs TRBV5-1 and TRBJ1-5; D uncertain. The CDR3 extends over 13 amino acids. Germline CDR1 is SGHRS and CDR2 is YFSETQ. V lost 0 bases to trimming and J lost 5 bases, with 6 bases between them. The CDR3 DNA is TGCGCCAGCAGCTTGGAGGTCGATCAGCCCCAGCATTTT. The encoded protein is CASSLEVDQPQHF. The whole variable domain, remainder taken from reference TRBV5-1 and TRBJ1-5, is KAGVTQTPRYLIKTRGQQVTLSCSPISGHRSVSWYQQTPGQGLQFLFEYFSETQRNKGNFPGRFSGRQFSNSRSEMNVSTLELGDSALYLCASSLEVDQPQHFGDGTRLSIL.

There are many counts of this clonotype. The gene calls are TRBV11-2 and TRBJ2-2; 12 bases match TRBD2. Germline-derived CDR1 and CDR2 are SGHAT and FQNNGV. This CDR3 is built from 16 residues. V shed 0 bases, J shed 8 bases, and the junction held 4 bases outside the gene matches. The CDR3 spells CASSLETSGGIGELFF. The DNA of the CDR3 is TGTGCCAGCAGCTTAGAGACTAGCGGGGGAATTGGGGAGCTGTTTTTT.

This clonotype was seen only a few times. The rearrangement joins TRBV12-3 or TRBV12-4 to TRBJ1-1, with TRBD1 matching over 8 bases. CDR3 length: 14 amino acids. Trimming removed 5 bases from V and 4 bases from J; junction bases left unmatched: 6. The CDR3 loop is CASSPGGGRTEAFF. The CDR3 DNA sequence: TGTGCCAGCAGTCCAGGGGGCGGTCGCACTGAAGCTTTCTTT.

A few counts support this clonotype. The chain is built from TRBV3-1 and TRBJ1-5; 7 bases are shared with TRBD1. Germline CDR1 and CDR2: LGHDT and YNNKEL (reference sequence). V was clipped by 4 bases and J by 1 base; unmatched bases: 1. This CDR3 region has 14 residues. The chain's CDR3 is CASSPGGSNQPQHF. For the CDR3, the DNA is TGTGCCAGCAGCCCAGGGGGGAGCAATCAGCCCCAGCATTTT.

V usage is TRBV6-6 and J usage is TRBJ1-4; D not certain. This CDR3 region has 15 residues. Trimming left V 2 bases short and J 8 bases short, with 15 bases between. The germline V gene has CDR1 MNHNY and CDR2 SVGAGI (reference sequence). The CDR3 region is CASSYGPGRREKLFF. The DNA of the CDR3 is TGTGCCAGCAGTTACGGCCCCGGGCGACGGGAAAAACTGTTTTTT.

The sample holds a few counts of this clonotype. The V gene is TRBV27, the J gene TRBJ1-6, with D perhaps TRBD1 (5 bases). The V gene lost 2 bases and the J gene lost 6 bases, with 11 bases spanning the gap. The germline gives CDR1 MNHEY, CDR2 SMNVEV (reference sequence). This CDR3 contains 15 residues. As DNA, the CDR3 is TGTGCCAGCAGTTTAGAAGGGGAAGGTAATTCACCCCTCCACTTT. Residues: CASSLEGEGNSPLHF.

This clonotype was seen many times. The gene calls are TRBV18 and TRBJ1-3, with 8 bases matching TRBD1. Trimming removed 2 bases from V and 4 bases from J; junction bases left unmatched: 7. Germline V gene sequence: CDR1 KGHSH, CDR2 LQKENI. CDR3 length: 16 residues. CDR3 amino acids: CASSPAGGTGGNTIYF. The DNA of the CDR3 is TGTGCCAGCTCACCAGCAGGGGGCACCGGAGGAAACACCATATATTTT.

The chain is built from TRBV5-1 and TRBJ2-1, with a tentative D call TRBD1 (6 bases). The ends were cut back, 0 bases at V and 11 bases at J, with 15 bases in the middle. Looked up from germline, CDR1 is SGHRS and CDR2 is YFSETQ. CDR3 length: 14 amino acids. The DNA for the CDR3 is TGCGCCAGCAGCTTGGCAGAGGGGGAGCCTAAGCAGTTCTTC. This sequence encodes CASSLAEGEPKQFF.

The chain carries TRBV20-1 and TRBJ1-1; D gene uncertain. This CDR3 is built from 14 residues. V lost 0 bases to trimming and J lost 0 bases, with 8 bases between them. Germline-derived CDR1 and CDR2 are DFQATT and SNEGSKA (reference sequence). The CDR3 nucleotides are TGCAGTGCTAGAGAGGCCGGAATGAACACTGAAGCTTTCTTT. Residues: CSAREAGMNTEAFF.

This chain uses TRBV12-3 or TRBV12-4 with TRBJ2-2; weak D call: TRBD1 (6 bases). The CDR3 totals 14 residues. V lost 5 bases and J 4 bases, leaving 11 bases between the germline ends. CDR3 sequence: CASSNRDLTGELFF. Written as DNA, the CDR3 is TGTGCCAGCAGTAACAGGGACCTCACCGGGGAGCTGTTTTTT.

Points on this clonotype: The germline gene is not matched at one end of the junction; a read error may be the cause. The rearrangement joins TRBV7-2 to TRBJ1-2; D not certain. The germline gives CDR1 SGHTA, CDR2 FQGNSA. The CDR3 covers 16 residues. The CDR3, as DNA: TGTGCCAGCATGCGAAGGAGAATCAAAGCTAACTATAGCTACACCTTC. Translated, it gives CASMRRRIKANYSYTF.

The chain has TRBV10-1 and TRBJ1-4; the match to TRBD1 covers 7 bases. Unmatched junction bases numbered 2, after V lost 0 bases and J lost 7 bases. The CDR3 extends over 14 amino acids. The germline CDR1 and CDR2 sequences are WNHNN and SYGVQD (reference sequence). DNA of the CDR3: TGCGCCAGCAGTGAGTCCGACAGGGCTGAAAAACTGTTTTTT. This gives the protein CASSESDRAEKLFF.

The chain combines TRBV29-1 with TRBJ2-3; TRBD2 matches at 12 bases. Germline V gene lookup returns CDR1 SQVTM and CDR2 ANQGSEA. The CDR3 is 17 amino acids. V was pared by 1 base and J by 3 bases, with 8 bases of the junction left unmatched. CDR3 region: CSVEGLAGALKTDTQYF. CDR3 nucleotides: TGCAGCGTTGAAGGACTAGCGGGAGCGCTGAAGACAGATACGCAGTATTTT.

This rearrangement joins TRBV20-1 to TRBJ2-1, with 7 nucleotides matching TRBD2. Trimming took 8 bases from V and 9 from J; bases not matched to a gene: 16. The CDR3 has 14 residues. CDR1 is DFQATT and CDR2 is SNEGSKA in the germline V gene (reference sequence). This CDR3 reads CSCHTGTIASEQFF. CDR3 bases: TGCAGTTGCCATACCGGGACTATTGCAAGTGAGCAGTTCTTC.

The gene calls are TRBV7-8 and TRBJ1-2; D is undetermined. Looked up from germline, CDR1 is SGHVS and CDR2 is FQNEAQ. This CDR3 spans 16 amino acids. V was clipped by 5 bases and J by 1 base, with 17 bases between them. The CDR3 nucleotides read TGTGCCAGCAGCCCCCTGCCCCATGGCGTTAACTATGGCTACACCTTC. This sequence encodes CASSPLPHGVNYGYTF.